This entry lists 27 T cell receptor beta chains sequenced from one sample in a study of cytomegalovirus exposure and HLA in healthy donors. TCRdb's table, derived via immunoSEQ multiplex PCR, lists solely in-frame clones and lacks some. Here the sample spans around 71,000 clones, approximately 96% being singletons. The sample taken for sequencing was PBMCs. These receptors were taken from a man aged 18 to 30 in good health and CMV-seropositive.

J is TRBJ1-3 and V is TRBV6-5, with D hard to call. In germline, CDR1 is MNHEY, CDR2 SVGAGI. The CDR3 contains 14 residues. The V gene lost 4 bases and the J gene lost 1 base, with 8 bases spanning the gap. Here the CDR3 reads CASSSPLSGNTIYF. The CDR3 DNA sequence: TGTGCCAGCAGTTCCCCTTTATCTGGAAACACCATATATTTT.

V gene TRBV27 combines with J gene TRBJ2-3, with unresolved D. The CDR3 is 16 amino acids. Looked up from germline, CDR1 is MNHEY and CDR2 is SMNVEV (reference sequence). With 5 bases removed from V and 1 base from J, the gap between germline ends came to 16 bases. The CDR3 here is CASSTDFAEGTDTQYF. CDR3 bases: TGTGCCAGCAGTACCGACTTCGCGGAAGGCACAGATACGCAGTATTTT.

Turning to this clone: One end of the junction varies from germline; a read error may be responsible. The J gene is TRBJ2-7, the V gene TRBV7-7; D not certain. This CDR3 has 14 amino acids. Germline V gene data show CDR1 as SSHAT and CDR2 as FNYEAQ (reference sequence). CDR3 protein: CASSLVTVRYEQYF. Here the CDR3 DNA reads TGTGCTAGCAGCTTAGTTACAGTCCGCTACGAGCAGTACTTC. The entire variable domain, with the rest obtained from reference TRBV7-7 and TRBJ2-7, is as follows: GAGVSQSPRYKVTKRGQDVTLRCDPISSHATLYWYQQALGQGPEFLTYFNYEAQPDKSGLPSDRFSAERPEGSISTLTIQRTEQRDSAMYRCASSLVTVRYEQYFGPGTRLTVT.

CDR3 sequence (DNA): TGTGCCAGCAGAGGACAACTGGGCTACGAGCAGTACTTC. This translates into CASRGQLGYEQYF. This chain connects TRBV6-5 to TRBJ2-7; a possible D gene is TRBD1 (5 bases). Germline CDR1 reads MNHEY; CDR2 reads SVGAGI. Trimming stripped 6 bases from V and 3 bases from J, with 12 bases between. The CDR3 extends over 13 amino acids.

The CDR3 region is CASSLAGQGKSNQPQHF. As DNA, the CDR3 is TGTGCCAGCAGCTTAGCAGGACAGGGGAAAAGCAATCAGCCCCAGCATTTT. This chain links TRBV7-6 with TRBJ1-5; TRBD1 aligns across 9 bases. Germline trimming cut 0 bases from V and 1 base from J; bases unmatched to any gene: 4. Germline V gives CDR1 SGHVS, CDR2 FNYEAQ. The CDR3 extends over 17 amino acids. The full variable domain, with the rest looked up from reference TRBV7-6 and TRBJ1-5, is GAGVSQSPRYKVTKRGQDVALRCDPISGHVSLYWYRQALGQGPEFLTYFNYEAQQDKSGLPNDRFSAERPEGSISTLTIQRTEQRDSAMYRCASSLAGQGKSNQPQHFGDGTRLSIL.

V is TRBV7-6 and J is TRBJ2-5, with 12 nucleotides matching TRBD2. This CDR3 comprises 15 residues. The V gene's germline CDR1 is SGHVS and CDR2 FNYEAQ. Trimming took 5 bases from V and 5 from J; bases not matched to a gene: 6. In DNA, the CDR3 is TGTGCCAGCAGCCTCCGGACTAGCGGGACCGAGACCCAGTACTTC. Protein: CASSLRTSGTETQYF. Drawing the rest from reference TRBV7-6 and TRBJ2-5, the complete variable domain is GAGVSQSPRYKVTKRGQDVALRCDPISGHVSLYWYRQALGQGPEFLTYFNYEAQQDKSGLPNDRFSAERPEGSISTLTIQRTEQRDSAMYRCASSLRTSGTETQYFGPGTRLLVL.

This chain links TRBV19 with TRBJ2-5; the D is unclear. Trimming removed 3 bases from V and 5 bases from J, with 16 bases in between. The CDR3 sequence is 15 residues long. Looked up from germline, CDR1 is LNHDA and CDR2 is SQIVND (reference sequence). Here the CDR3 reads CASSMGNQPRETQYF. CDR3 DNA sequence: TGTGCCAGTAGTATGGGCAACCAGCCAAGGGAGACCCAGTACTTC.

The V call is TRBV18, the J call TRBJ1-2; 9 bases are a match to TRBD1. Trimming removed 3 bases from V and 4 bases from J; junction bases left unmatched: 6. This CDR3 spans 15 amino acids. The germline gives CDR1 KGHSH, CDR2 LQKENI. CDR3 sequence reads: CASSPVRDRVYGYTF. In DNA form, the CDR3 reads TGTGCCAGCTCACCGGTGAGGGACAGGGTCTATGGCTACACCTTC. Full variable domain (rest looked up from reference TRBV18 and TRBJ1-2): NAGVMQNPRHLVRRRGQEARLRCSPMKGHSHVYWYRQLPEEGLKFMVYLQKENIIDESGMPKERFSAEFPKEGPSILRIQQVVRGDSAAYFCASSPVRDRVYGYTFGSGTRLTVV.

This clone showed up many times. J is TRBJ1-6 and V is TRBV19; D is perhaps TRBD1 (5 bases). Per germline, CDR1 LNHDA and CDR2 SQIVND (reference sequence). CDR3 length equals 15 residues. V lost 2 bases to trimming and J lost 7 bases, with 12 bases between them. The CDR3 loop is CASSIKYRQNSPLHF. CDR3 DNA sequence: TGTGCCAGTAGTATAAAATATCGACAGAATTCACCCCTCCACTTT.

V gene TRBV28 combines with J gene TRBJ1-1; D perhaps matches TRBD1 (5 bases). V was clipped by 5 bases and J by 1 base, with 14 bases between them. Germline V gene data show CDR1 as MDHEN and CDR2 as SYDVKM. The CDR3 sequence is 15 residues long. The CDR3 region has the DNA TGTGCCAGCAGTGCGGGGGGTCGGCAGAACACTGAAGCTTTCTTT. It encodes CASSAGGRQNTEAFF. Based on the CDR3 plus reference TRBV28 and TRBJ1-1, the full variable domain is DVKVTQSSRYLVKRTGEKVFLECVQDMDHENMFWYRQDPGLGLRLIYFSYDVKMKEKGDIPEGYSVSREKKERFSLILESASTNQTSMYLCASSAGGRQNTEAFFGQGTRLTVV.

V usage is TRBV28 and J usage is TRBJ1-1; weak D call: TRBD1 (6 bases). The germline V and J ends were trimmed by 3 bases and 7 bases, with 9 bases remaining between them. Germline V gene data show CDR1 as MDHEN and CDR2 as SYDVKM. CDR3 length: 12 amino acids. CDR3 in amino acids: CASSFSRGEAFF. The DNA for the CDR3 is TGTGCCAGCAGTTTTTCCAGGGGTGAAGCTTTCTTT.

This chain joins TRBV19 and TRBJ1-2, with 7 bases lining up with TRBD1. CDR1 is LNHDA, CDR2 SQIVND, per germline (reference sequence). The V gene end was trimmed by 7 bases and the J gene end by 2 bases; junction bases not matched to a gene: 4. CDR3 length: 13 amino acids. The DNA for the CDR3 is TGTGCCAGTACCACGACAGGGAACTATGGCTACACCTTC. It codes for CASTTTGNYGYTF.

In its sample, this clone was seen once. The chain combines TRBV4-1 with TRBJ2-7, with D tentatively TRBD2 (6 bases). Trimming left V 0 bases short and J 3 bases short, with 15 bases between. Per the germline V gene, CDR1 is MGHRA and CDR2 is YSYEKL. This CDR3 comprises 16 residues. The DNA of the CDR3 is TGCGCCAGCAGCCAAGATGGTAATAGCGGCTACTACGAGCAGTACTTC. This codes for CASSQDGNSGYYEQYF.

The rearrangement joins TRBV28 to TRBJ2-4, with 7 bases aligning to TRBD1. The CDR3 runs to 18 residues. Germline V gene sequence: CDR1 MDHEN, CDR2 SYDVKM. With V trimmed by 2 bases and J by 0 bases, 10 bases remained unmatched. CDR3 in amino acids: CASSLLGQTHLAKNIQYF. The CDR3 coding sequence is TGTGCCAGCAGTTTACTGGGACAGACTCACCTAGCCAAAAACATTCAGTACTTC.

This clone was seen just once. The chain joins TRBV11-2 to TRBJ2-7; 12 bases map to TRBD2. This CDR3 contains 14 residues. Germline values: CDR1 SGHAT, CDR2 FQNNGV. Trimming took 5 bases from V and 4 from J; bases not matched to a gene: 3. CDR3 DNA: TGTGCCAGCAGCCGAACTAGCGGGGGGTACGAGCAGTACTTC. This encodes CASSRTSGGYEQYF. The variable domain in full, completed from reference TRBV11-2 and TRBJ2-7, reads EAGVAQSPRYKIIEKRQSVAFWCNPISGHATLYWYQQILGQGPKLLIQFQNNGVVDDSQLPKDRFSAERLKGVDSTLKIQPAKLEDSAVYLCASSRTSGGYEQYFGPGTRLTVT.

The chain uses TRBV6-5 and TRBJ2-7, with D possibly matching TRBD2 (5 bases). Trimming took off 7 bases at V and 2 bases at J, with 18 bases between the two ends. Per the germline V gene, CDR1 is MNHEY and CDR2 is SVGAGI. CDR3 length: 15 amino acids. The CDR3 DNA is TGTGCCAGCACCCTAGGGCTAGCCGAAACCTACGAGCAGTACTTC. Its protein is CASTLGLAETYEQYF.

The chain joins TRBV28 to TRBJ1-2; TRBD1 aligns across 7 bases. Germline CDR1 and CDR2: MDHEN and SYDVKM. CDR3 size: 14 residues. V shed 3 bases, J shed 4 bases, and the junction held 5 bases outside the gene matches. The CDR3 is CASSLGTGAYGYTF. The CDR3 nucleotides read TGTGCCAGCAGTTTGGGCACAGGGGCCTATGGCTACACCTTC.

The chain is built from TRBV6-1 and TRBJ1-5, with D possibly TRBD1 on 6 matching bases. The CDR3 sequence is 11 residues long. Germline CDR1 and CDR2: MNHNS and SASEGT. Trimming stripped 2 bases from V and 11 bases from J, with 7 bases between. The CDR3 nucleotides read TGTGCCAGCAGTGAAAGGGGGTCCCAGCATTTT. Translating gives CASSERGSQHF.

This clone was detected only once. The chain recombines TRBV18 with TRBJ2-1; 9 nucleotides line up with TRBD2. The CDR3 runs to 14 residues. V trimming: 1 base; J trimming: 9 bases; junction bases outside the gene matches: 4. Germline V gene sequence: CDR1 KGHSH, CDR2 LQKENI. The CDR3 sequence is CASSPQVTSGEQFF. The CDR3 DNA reads as TGTGCCAGCTCACCACAGGTGACTAGCGGTGAGCAGTTCTTC.

The chain joins TRBV10-2 to TRBJ2-7, with a possible D match to TRBD2 (6 bases). The CDR3 has 14 amino acids. Trimming left V 8 bases short and J 4 bases short, with 18 bases between. The germline gives CDR1 WSHSY, CDR2 SAAADI. The DNA for the CDR3 is TGCGCCAGCCTCTACGCGGGGTCGCGGTACGAGCAGTACTTC. It is translated as CASLYAGSRYEQYF.

The rearrangement links TRBV20-1 to TRBJ2-3; perhaps TRBD1 as D (5 bases). V dropped 4 bases and J dropped 6 bases, with 8 bases sitting between them. The CDR3 totals 11 residues. Germline V lookup: CDR1 DFQATT, CDR2 SNEGSKA (reference sequence). The CDR3 loop is CSAIRADTQYF. In DNA form, the CDR3 reads TGCAGTGCTATCAGGGCGGATACGCAGTATTTT.

The CDR3 DNA sequence: TGTGCCAGCAGTTACCAGGGTTACTATGGCTACACCTTC. Protein sequence: CASSYQGYYGYTF. The chain links TRBV6-6 to TRBJ1-2; D might be TRBD1 (5 bases). CDR3 length: 13 residues. Trimming took 2 bases from V and 3 from J, leaving 7 bases between them. From germline, CDR1 is MNHNY and CDR2 SVGAGI (reference sequence).

This clone was observed once. V and J are TRBV27 and TRBJ2-6, with 8 bases lining up with TRBD1. The CDR3 sequence is 16 residues long. From germline, CDR1 is MNHEY and CDR2 SMNVEV (reference sequence). The trim removed 4 bases at V and 3 bases at J, leaving 5 bases unmatched. In nucleotides, the CDR3 is TGTGCCAGCAGTTACCCCAGGGGGCATGGGGCCAACGTCCTGACTTTC. It is translated as CASSYPRGHGANVLTF.

For the CDR3, the DNA is TGTGCCAGCAGCCACCCGGAGGCGGGGAGGAATGAGCAGTTCTTC. It encodes CASSHPEAGRNEQFF. This chain links TRBV7-2 with TRBJ2-1; D may be TRBD2 (6 bases). The CDR3 extends over 15 amino acids. The germline V gene has CDR1 SGHTA and CDR2 FQGNSA. Trimming removed 5 bases from V and 7 bases from J, with 18 bases in between.

The chain recombines TRBV2 with TRBJ1-5; perhaps TRBD1 as D (6 bases). The germline V and J ends were trimmed by 10 bases and 4 bases, with 20 bases remaining between them. This CDR3 spans 15 amino acids. Per the germline V gene, CDR1 is SNHLY and CDR2 is FYNNEI. The CDR3 nucleotides are TGTGCCACATCACCCGGGACAAAAGTGAATCAGCCCCAGCATTTT. Its protein product is CATSPGTKVNQPQHF.

The chain has TRBV28 and TRBJ2-3, with D perhaps matching TRBD2 (5 bases). The CDR3 length is 16 residues. Trimming removed 2 bases from V and 4 bases from J, with 16 bases in between. Germline V lookup: CDR1 MDHEN, CDR2 SYDVKM. CDR3 region: CASSLGGGTIADTQYF. CDR3 DNA sequence: TGTGCCAGCAGTTTAGGAGGAGGAACGATCGCAGATACGCAGTATTTT.

The chain recombines TRBV5-6 with TRBJ2-6, with D hard to call. The V and J ends lost 2 bases and 0 bases respectively, with 6 bases between them. Germline V gene data show CDR1 as SGHDT and CDR2 as YYEEEE. CDR3 length: 15 amino acids. The CDR3, as DNA: TGTGCCAGCAGCTTCACGGGCTCTGGGGCCAACGTCCTGACTTTC. Translated: CASSFTGSGANVLTF.